The clone carrying this TCR beta chain was seen just once. The target antigen is unknown. These data are taken from a study of shared clonotypes between healthy human individuals. Study outcomes and limitations: Sequencing depth was predicted to influence how clonotypes are shared among donors. Shared clonotypes: roughly 4.7% naive CD4, around 3.5% naive CD8, roughly 2.4% memory CD4, under 0.45% memory CD8. On the whole, naive subsets had larger estimated richness than memory subsets had.

Data came from immunoSEQ multiplex PCR; TCRdb stores just in-frame clones and leaves some out. In the table there are 550,000 to 800,000 clones, less than 95% of which are singletons. V was shortened by 3 bases and J by 3 bases, with 15 bases between the two germline ends. The germline gives CDR1 SGHAT, CDR2 FQNNGV. This CDR3 has 15 amino acids. The TCR originated in a man between 18 and 29 years old in good health. Some clones in this sample may be carry-over from other donors' samples. The chain joins TRBV11-2 to TRBJ2-7, with D possibly TRBD2 on 7 matching bases. The sequencing sample was made of memory CD8+ T cells from PBMCs. Subset noted: CD45RO+ cells pooled with CCR7-negative TemRA cells. As DNA, the CDR3 is TGTGCCAGCAGCTTTATGGCGGGGGCTAACTACGAGCAGTACTTC. This sequence encodes CASSFMAGANYEQYF.